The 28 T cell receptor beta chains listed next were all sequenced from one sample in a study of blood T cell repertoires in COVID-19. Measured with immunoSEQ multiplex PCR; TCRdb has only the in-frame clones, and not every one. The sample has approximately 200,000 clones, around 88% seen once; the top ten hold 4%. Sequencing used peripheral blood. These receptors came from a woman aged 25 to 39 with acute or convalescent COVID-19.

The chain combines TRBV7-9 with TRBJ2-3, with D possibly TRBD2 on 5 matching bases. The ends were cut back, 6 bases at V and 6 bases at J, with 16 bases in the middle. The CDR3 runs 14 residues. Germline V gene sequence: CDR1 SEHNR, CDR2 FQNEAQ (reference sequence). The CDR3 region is CASRGGLLGDTQYF. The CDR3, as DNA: TGTGCCAGCAGAGGAGGCCTGCTCGGGGATACGCAGTATTTT.

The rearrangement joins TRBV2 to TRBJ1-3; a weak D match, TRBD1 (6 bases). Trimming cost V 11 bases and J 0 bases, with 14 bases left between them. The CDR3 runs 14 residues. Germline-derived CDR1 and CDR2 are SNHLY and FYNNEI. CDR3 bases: TGTGCCGGACAGATTCCTAACTCTGGAAACACCATATATTTT. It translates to CAGQIPNSGNTIYF.

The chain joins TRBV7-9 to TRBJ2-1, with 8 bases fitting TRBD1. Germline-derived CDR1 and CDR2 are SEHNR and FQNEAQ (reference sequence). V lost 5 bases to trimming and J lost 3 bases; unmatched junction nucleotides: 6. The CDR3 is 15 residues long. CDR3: CASSRTTGDYNEQFF. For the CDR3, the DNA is TGTGCCAGCAGCCGAACGACAGGGGACTACAATGAGCAGTTCTTC.

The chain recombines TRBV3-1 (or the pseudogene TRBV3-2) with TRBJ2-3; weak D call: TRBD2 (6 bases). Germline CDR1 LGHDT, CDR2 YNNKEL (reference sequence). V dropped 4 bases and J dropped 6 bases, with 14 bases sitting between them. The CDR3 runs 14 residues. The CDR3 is CASSPRDFGDTQYF. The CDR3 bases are TGTGCCAGCAGCCCCCGGGACTTTGGGGATACGCAGTATTTT.

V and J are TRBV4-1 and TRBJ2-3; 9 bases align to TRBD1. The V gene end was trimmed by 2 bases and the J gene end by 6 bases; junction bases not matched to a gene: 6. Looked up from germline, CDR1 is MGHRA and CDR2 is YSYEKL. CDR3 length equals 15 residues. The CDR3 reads CASSQPGQGADTQYF. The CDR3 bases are TGCGCCAGCAGCCAACCGGGACAGGGTGCGGATACGCAGTATTTT.

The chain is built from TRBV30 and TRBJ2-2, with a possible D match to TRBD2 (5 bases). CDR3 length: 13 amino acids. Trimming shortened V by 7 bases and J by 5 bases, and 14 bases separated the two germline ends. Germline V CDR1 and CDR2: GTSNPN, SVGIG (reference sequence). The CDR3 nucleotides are TGTGCCTTGAGCGGAGTACCGACCGGGGAGCTGTTTTTT. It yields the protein CALSGVPTGELFF.

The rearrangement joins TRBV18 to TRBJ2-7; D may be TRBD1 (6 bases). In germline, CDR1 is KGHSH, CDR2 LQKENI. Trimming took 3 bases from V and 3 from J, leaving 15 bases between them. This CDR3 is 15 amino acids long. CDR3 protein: CASSPPGQKGYEQYF. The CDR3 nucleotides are TGTGCCAGCTCACCTCCCGGACAGAAAGGCTACGAGCAGTACTTC.

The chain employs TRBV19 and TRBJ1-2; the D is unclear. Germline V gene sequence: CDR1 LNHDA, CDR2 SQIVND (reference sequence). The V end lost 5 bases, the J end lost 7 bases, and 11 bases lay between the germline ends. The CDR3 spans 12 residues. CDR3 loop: CASSPKEGGYTF. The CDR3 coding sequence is TGTGCCAGTAGTCCAAAGGAGGGTGGCTACACCTTC.

Here the CDR3 reads CASSLTGGYYGYTF. The CDR3 DNA reads TGTGCCAGCAGTTTGACAGGGGGCTACTATGGCTACACCTTC. This chain connects TRBV28 to TRBJ1-2; 10 positions match TRBD1. The CDR3 is 14 amino acids. In germline, CDR1 is MDHEN, CDR2 SYDVKM. V shed 3 bases, J shed 3 bases, and the junction held 1 base outside the gene matches.

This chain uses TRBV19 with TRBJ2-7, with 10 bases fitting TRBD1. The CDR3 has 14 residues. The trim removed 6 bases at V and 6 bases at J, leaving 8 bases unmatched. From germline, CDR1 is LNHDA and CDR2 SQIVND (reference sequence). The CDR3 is CASSAGTGDGEQYF. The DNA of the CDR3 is TGTGCCAGTAGCGCCGGGACAGGGGATGGCGAGCAGTACTTC.

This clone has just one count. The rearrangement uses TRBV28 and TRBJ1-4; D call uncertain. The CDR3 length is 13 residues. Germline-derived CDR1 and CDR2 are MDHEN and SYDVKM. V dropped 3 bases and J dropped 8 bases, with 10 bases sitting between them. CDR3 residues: CASSFLGGEKLFF. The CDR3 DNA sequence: TGTGCCAGCAGTTTCCTTGGTGGCGAAAAACTGTTTTTT.

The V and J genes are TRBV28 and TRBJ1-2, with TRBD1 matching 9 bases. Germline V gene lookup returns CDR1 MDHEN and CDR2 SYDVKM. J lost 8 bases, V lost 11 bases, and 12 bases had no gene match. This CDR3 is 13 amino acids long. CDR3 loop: CAATGTGIGGYTF. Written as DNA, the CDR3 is TGTGCCGCAACCGGGACAGGGATTGGAGGCTACACCTTC.

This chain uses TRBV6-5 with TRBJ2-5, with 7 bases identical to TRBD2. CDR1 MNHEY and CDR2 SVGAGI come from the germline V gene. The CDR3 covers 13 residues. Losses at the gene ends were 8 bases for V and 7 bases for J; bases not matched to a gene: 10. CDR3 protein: CASRVAGVTTQYF. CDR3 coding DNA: TGTGCCAGCCGAGTGGCGGGAGTTACGACCCAGTACTTC.

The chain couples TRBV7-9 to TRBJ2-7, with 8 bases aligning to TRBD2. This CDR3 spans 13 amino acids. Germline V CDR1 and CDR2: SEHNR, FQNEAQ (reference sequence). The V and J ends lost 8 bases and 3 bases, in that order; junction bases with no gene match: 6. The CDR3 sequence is CASRPAGGYEQYF. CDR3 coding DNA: TGTGCCAGCCGACCTGCGGGAGGCTACGAGCAGTACTTC.

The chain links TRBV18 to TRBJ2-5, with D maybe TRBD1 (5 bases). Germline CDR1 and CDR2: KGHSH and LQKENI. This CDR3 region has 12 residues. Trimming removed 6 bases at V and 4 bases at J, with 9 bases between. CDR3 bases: TGTGCCAGCTCGGGGCTAGGAGAGACCCAGTACTTC. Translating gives CASSGLGETQYF. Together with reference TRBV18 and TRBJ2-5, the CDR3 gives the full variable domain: NAGVMQNPRHLVRRRGQEARLRCSPMKGHSHVYWYRQLPEEGLKFMVYLQKENIIDESGMPKERFSAEFPKEGPSILRIQQVVRGDSAAYFCASSGLGETQYFGPGTRLLVL.

CDR3 in DNA: TGTGCCAGCAGCGCGGACAGGGGTGGAAACACCATATATTTT. It codes for CASSADRGGNTIYF. The J gene is TRBJ1-3, the V gene TRBV9, with 9 bases identical to TRBD1. The CDR3 runs 14 residues. Germline loops: CDR1 SGDLS, CDR2 YYNGEE. The V segment lost 3 bases and the J segment 3 bases; nucleotides outside the gene matches: 1.

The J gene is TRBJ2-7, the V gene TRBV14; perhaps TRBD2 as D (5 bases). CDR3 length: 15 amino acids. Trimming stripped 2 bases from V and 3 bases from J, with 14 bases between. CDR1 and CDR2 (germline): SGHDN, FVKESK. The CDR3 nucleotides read TGTGCCAGCAGCCAACTGAAGGACTCGAACTACGAGCAGTACTTC. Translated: CASSQLKDSNYEQYF.

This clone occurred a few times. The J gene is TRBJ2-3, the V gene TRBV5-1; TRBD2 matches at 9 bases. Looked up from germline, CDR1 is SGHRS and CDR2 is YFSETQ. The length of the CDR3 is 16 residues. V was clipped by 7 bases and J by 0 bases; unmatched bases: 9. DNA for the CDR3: TGCGCCAGCGGCTCTCTAGCGGGAAAAAGCACAGATACGCAGTATTTT. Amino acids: CASGSLAGKSTDTQYF.

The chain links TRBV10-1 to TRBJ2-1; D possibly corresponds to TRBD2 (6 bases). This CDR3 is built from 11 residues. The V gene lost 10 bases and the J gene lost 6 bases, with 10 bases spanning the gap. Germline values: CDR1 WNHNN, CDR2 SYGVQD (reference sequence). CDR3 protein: CATGTGNEQFF. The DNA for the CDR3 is TGCGCCACCGGGACTGGCAATGAGCAGTTCTTC.

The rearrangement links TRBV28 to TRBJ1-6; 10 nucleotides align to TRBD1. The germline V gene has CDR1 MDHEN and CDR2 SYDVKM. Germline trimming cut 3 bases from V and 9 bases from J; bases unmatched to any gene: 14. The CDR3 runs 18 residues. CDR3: CASSFDRGRFKGVSPLHF. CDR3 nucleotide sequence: TGTGCCAGCAGTTTTGACAGGGGGCGCTTTAAGGGGGTTTCACCCCTCCACTTT.

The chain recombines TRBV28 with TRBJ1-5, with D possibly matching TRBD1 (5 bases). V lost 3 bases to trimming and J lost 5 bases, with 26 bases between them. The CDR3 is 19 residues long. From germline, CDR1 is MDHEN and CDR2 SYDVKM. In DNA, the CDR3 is TGTGCCAGCAGTTTTACCCAGGGCAAATATCAAATTTCCTATCAGCCCCAGCATTTT. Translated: CASSFTQGKYQISYQPQHF.

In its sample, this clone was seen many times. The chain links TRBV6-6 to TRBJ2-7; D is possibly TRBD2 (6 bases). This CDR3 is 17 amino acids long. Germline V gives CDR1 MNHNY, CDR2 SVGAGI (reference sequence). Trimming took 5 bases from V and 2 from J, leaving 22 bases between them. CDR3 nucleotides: TGTGCCAGCAGTCCCCGGATCGTGGTGGGGACTGCCTACGAGCAGTACTTC. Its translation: CASSPRIVVGTAYEQYF.

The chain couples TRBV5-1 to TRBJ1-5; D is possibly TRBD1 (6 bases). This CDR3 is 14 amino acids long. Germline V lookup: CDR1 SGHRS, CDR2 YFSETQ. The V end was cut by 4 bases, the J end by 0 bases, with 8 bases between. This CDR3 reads CASSAGDSNQPQHF. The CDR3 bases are TGCGCCAGCAGCGCAGGGGATAGCAATCAGCCCCAGCATTTT.

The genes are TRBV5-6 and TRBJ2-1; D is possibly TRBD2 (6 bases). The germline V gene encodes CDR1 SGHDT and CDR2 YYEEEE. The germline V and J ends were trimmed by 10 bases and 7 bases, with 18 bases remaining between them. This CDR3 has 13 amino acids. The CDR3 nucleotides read TGTGCCTCCGGGGCTAGGGCGGGGAATGAGCAGTTCTTC. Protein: CASGARAGNEQFF.

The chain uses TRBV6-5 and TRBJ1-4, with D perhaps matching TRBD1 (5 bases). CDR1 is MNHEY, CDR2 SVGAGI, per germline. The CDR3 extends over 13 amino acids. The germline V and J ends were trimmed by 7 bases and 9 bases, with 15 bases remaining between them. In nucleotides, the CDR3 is TGTGCCAGCACCACCGGGGGGAACAAAAAACTGTTTTTT. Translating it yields CASTTGGNKKLFF.

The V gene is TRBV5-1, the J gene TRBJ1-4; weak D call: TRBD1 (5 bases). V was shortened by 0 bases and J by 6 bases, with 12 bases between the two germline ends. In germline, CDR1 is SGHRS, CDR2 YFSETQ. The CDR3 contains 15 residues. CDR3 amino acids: CASSLDGLGDEKLFF. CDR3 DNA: TGCGCCAGCAGCTTGGACGGGTTAGGGGATGAAAAACTGTTTTTT.

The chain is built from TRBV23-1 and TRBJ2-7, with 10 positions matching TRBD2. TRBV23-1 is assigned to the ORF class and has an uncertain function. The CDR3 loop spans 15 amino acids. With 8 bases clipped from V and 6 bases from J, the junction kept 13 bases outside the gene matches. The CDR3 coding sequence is TGCGCCAGCGGCTTGCTAGCGGGAGAGTCTTCCGAGCAGTACTTC. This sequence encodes CASGLLAGESSEQYF.

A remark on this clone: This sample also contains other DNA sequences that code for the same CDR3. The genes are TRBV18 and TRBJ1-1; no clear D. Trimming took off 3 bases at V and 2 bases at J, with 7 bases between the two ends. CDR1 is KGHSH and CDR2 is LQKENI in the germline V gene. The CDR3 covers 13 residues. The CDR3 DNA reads TGTGCCAGCTCACCCCAGGCCAACACTGAAGCTTTCTTT. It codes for CASSPQANTEAFF.